This T cell receptor beta chain was obtained from a study of CD8+CD57+ T cells in acquired aplastic anemia. At the level of the study: Isolated CD4+ and CD8+ cells, once sorted, yielded DNA averaging approximately 3 ug.

The template for TCR beta VDJ and CDR3 sequence profiling was genomic DNA. TCRdb itself ran the reads through MiXCR, one entry per CDR3 protein. This sample has some 120,000 distinct CDR3 sequences; about 46% occur once, and the top ten carry 2% to 3%. Comment on this clonotype: Antigen specificity is unknown.

Study-level results: The study identified 25 to 30 CD8+ CDR3 sequences shared by patients and controls.

The receptor was derived from a human donor in good health, serving as a control. Sequencing was carried out using sorted CD4+, CD8+, or CD8+CD57+ T cells (not recorded which) from PBMCs.

Here the CDR3 DNA reads TGCAGCGTTGAGGGACTAACATACGAGCAGTACTTC. It encodes CSVEGLTYEQYF. This sequence joins TRBV29-1 and TRBJ2-7; 7 nucleotides agree with TRBD2. Trimming removed 3 bases from V and 4 bases from J; junction bases left unmatched: 3. This CDR3 is built from 12 residues. Germline loops: CDR1 SQVTM, CDR2 ANQGSEA.